Described below is a single T cell receptor (beta chain) sequence and its context. Trimming shortened V by 0 bases and J by 2 bases, and 11 bases separated the two germline ends. CDR1 is MNHEY and CDR2 is SMNVEV in the germline V gene (reference sequence). CDR3 length equals 15 residues. Produced via immunoSEQ multiplex PCR; TCRdb's table is partial and in-frame only. The top ten hold about 6.5% of the sample, which has 55,000 or so clones, around nine tenths seen once. These data originate in a study of blood T cell repertoires in COVID-19. The clonotype originates from a woman in her fifties or sixties with COVID-19, enrolled during active disease. Material for sequencing was peripheral blood. This chain uses TRBV27 with TRBJ2-7; a weak D match, TRBD1 (6 bases). The CDR3 spells CASSLSLDSTYEQYF. The CDR3 DNA is TGTGCCAGCAGTTTATCTCTGGACAGTACCTACGAGCAGTACTTC.